Described below is a single T cell receptor (beta chain) sequence and its context. Its antigen is unidentified. These data come from a study of type 1 and type 2 diabetes patients. For the study at large: The cohort mixed type 1 diabetes, type 2 diabetes and nondiabetic donors.

Study observations and caveats: A median of one highly-expanded CD4+ clone, covering roughly 4% of reads, occurred in type 2 diabetes. V and J gene usage correlated at 0.9 to 0.98 between type 2 diabetes and control samples.

From germline, CDR1 is LNHDA and CDR2 SQIVND (reference sequence). V lost 5 bases to trimming and J lost 5 bases, with 7 bases between them. The CDR3 contains 12 residues. Amplification started from genomic DNA. Multiplex PCR with 30 forward and 13 reverse primers amplified the TCR beta CDR3. TCRdb redid the calling of the multiplex PCR reads with MiXCR, one entry per CDR3 protein. The sample carries around 300,000 distinct CDR3 sequences, roughly 48% recorded once. The origin of this receptor is a man aged 18 to 30 with type 2 diabetes. The chain links TRBV19 to TRBJ1-5; no reliable D call. Sequencing was performed on peripheral blood mononuclear cells (PBMCs). CDR3 sequence reads: CASSFPDQPQHF. In nucleotides, the CDR3 is TGTGCCAGTAGTTTCCCTGATCAGCCCCAGCATTTT.